This T cell receptor beta chain emerged from a study of T cells after yellow fever vaccination. The CDR3 has 18 residues. Germline-derived CDR1 and CDR2 are MNHEY and SVGAGI. V trimming: 4 bases; J trimming: 0 bases; junction bases outside the gene matches: 6. A single record per CDR3 protein comes from TCRdb applying MiXCR to the 5' RACE reads. The repertoire holds hundreds of thousands of distinct CDR3 sequences, with about 13% as singletons. This clonotype was counted only a few times. Its antigen is currently unknown. Study observations and caveats: Relatively few clonotypes were ones that appeared in both CD4 and CD8 compartments.

The chain employs TRBV6-5 and TRBJ2-1; 13 positions agree with TRBD2. Sequenced here: PBMCs, sampled on the day of the yellow fever booster vaccination. This sequence was found in a man under 40 who received the YFV17D yellow fever vaccine. CDR3 bases: TGTGCCAGCAGTTCAACTAGCGGGAGGGATAGCTCCTACAATGAGCAGTTCTTC. This gives the protein CASSSTSGRDSSYNEQFF.